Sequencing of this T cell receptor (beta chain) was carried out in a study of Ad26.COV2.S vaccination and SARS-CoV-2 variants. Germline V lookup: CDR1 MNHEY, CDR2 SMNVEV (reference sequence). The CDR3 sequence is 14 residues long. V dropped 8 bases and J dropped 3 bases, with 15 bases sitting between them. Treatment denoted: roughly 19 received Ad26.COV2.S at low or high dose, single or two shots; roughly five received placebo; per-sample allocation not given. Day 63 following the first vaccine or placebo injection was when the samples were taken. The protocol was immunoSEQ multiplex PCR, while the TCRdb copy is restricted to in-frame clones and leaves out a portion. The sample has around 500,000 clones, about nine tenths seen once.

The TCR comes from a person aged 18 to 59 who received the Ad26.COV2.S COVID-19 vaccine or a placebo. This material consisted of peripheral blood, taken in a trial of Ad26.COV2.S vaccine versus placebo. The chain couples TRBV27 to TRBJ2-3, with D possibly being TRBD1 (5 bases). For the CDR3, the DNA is TGTGCCAGCTACTCAGGGTTTCGGACAGATACGCAGTATTTT. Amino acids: CASYSGFRTDTQYF.